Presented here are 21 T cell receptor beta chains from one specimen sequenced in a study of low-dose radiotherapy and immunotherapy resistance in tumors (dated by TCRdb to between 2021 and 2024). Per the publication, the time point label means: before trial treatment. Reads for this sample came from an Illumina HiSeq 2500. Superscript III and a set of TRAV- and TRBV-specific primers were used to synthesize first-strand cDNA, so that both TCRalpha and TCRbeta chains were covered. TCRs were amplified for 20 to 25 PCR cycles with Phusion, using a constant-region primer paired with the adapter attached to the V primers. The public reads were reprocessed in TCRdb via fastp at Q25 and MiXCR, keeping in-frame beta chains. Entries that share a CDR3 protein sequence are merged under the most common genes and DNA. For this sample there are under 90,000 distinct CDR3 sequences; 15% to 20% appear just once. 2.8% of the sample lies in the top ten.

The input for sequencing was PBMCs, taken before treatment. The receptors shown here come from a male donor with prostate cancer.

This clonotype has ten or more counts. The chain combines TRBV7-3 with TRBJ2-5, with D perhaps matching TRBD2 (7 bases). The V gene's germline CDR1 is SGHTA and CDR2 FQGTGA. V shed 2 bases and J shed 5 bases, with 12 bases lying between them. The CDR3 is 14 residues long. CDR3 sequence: CASSLGGAGETQYF. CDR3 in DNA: TGTGCCAGCAGCTTAGGGGGGGCAGGGGAGACCCAGTACTTC.

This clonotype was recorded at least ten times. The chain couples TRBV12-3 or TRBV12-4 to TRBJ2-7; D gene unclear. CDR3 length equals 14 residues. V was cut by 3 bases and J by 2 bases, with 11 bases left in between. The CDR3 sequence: CASSFSGGTYEQYF. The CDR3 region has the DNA TGTGCCAGCAGTTTTTCCGGTGGGACCTACGAGCAGTACTTC.

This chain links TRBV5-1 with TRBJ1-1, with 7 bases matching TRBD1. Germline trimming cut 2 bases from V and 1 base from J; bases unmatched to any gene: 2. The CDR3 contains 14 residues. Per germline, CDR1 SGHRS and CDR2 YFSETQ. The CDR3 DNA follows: TGCGCCAGCAGCTTCGGGACAGCGAACACTGAAGCTTTCTTT. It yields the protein CASSFGTANTEAFF.

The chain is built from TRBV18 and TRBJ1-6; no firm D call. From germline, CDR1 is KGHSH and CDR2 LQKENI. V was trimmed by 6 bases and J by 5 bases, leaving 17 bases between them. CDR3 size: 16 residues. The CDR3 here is CASSPGPTYNNSPLHF. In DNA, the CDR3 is TGTGCCAGCTCCCCTGGCCCTACCTACAATAATTCACCCCTCCACTTT.

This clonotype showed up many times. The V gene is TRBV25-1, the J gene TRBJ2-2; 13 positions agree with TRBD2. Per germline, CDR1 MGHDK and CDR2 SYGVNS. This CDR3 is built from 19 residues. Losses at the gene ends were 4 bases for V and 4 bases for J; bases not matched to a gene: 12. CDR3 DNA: TGTGCCAGCAGTGCCCCCGGACTAGCGGGGGATTGGGGCACCGGGGAGCTGTTTTTT. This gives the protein CASSAPGLAGDWGTGELFF.

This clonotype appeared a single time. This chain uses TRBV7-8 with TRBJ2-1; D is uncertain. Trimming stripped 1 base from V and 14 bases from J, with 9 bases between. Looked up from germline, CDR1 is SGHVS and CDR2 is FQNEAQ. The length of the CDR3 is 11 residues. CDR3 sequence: CASSLGETKFF. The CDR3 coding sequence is TGTGCCAGCAGCTTAGGGGAAACCAAGTTCTTC.

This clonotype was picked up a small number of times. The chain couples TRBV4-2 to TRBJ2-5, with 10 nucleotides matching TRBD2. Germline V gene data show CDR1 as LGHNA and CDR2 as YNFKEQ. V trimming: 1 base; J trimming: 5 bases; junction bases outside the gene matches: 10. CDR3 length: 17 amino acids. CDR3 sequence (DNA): TGTGCCAGCAGCCAAGTTTCGGGAGCGGGGGGGCCGGAGACCCAGTACTTC. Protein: CASSQVSGAGGPETQYF.

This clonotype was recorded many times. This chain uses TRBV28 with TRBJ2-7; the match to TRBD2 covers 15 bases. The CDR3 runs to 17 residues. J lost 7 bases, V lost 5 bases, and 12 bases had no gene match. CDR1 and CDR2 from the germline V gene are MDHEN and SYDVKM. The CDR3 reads CASSEHGTSGGLGEQYF. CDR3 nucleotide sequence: TGTGCCAGCAGTGAACACGGGACTAGCGGGGGGCTGGGGGAGCAGTACTTC.

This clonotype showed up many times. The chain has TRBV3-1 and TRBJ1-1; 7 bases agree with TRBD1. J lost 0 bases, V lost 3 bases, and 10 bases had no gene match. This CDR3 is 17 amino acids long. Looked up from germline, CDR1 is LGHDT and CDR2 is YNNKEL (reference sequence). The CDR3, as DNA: TGTGCCAGCAGCCAGAGGGGAAGCCAGGGGGTGAACACTGAAGCTTTCTTT. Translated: CASSQRGSQGVNTEAFF.

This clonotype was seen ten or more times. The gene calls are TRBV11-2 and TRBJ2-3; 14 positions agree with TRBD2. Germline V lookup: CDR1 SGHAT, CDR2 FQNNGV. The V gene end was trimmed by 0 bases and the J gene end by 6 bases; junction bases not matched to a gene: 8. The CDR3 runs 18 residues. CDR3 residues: CASSLDTGTSGGRDTQYF. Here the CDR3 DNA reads TGTGCCAGCAGCTTAGATACTGGGACTAGCGGGGGCCGGGATACGCAGTATTTT.

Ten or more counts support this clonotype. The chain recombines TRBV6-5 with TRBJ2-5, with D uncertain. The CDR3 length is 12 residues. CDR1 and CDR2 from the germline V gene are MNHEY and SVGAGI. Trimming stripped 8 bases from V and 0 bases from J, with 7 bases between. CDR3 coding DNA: TGTGCCAGCGGGCAGGACCAAGAGACCCAGTACTTC. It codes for CASGQDQETQYF.

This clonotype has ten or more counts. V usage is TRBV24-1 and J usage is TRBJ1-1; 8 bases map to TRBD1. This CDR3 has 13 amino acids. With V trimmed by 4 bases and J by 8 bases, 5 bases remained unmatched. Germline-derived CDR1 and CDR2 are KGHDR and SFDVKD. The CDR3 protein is CATSDLRTGEAFF. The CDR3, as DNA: TGTGCCACCAGTGACCTCAGGACAGGGGAAGCTTTCTTT.

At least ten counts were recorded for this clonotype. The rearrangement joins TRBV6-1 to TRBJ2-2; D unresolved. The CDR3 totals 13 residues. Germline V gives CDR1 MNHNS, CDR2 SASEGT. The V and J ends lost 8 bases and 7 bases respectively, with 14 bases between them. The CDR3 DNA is TGTGCCAGCCCAGCTCGGGTTAACGGGGAGCTGTTTTTT. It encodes CASPARVNGELFF.

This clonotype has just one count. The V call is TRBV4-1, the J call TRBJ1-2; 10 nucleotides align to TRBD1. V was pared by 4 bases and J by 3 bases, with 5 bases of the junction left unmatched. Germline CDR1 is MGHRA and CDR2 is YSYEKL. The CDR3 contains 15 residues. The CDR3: CASSPRDRGDYGYTF. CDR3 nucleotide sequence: TGCGCCAGCAGCCCTCGGGACAGGGGTGACTATGGCTACACCTTC.

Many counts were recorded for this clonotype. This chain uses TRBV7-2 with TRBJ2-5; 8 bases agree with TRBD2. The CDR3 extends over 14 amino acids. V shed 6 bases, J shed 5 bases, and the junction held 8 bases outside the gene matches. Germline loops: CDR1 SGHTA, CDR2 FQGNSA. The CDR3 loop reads CASRIGGAGETQYF. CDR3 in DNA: TGTGCCAGCAGAATCGGGGGGGCCGGGGAGACCCAGTACTTC. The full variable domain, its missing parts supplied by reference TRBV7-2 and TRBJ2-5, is GAGVSQSPSNKVTEKGKDVELRCDPISGHTALYWYRQSLGQGLEFLIYFQGNSAPDKSGLPSDRFSAERTGGSVSTLTIQRTQQEDSAVYLCASRIGGAGETQYFGPGTRLLVL.

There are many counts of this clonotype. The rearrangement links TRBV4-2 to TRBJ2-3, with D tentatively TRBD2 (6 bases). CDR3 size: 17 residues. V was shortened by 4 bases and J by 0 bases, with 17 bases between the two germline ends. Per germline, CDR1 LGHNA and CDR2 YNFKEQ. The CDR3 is CASSLISTAGSTDTQYF. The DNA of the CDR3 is TGTGCCAGCAGCCTCATTTCCACCGCGGGGAGCACAGATACGCAGTATTTT.

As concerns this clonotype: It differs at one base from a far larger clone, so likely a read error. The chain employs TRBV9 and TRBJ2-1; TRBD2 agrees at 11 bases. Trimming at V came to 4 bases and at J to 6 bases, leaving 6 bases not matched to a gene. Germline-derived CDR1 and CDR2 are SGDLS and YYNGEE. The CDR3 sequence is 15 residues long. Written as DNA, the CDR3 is TGTGCCAGCAGCCCGCGGACTAGCGGGCCCAATGAGCAGTTCTTC. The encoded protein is CASSPRTSGPNEQFF.

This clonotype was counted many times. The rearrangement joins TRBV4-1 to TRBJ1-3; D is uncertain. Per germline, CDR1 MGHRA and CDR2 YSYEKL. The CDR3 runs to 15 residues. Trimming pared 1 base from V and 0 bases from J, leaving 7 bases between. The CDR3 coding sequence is TGCGCCAGCAGCCAAGTGGGCCCCTCTGGAAACACCATATATTTT. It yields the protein CASSQVGPSGNTIYF.

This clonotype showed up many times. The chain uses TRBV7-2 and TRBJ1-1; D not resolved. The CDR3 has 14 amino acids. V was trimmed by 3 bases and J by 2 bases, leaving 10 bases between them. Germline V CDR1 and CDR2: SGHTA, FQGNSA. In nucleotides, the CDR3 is TGTGCCAGCAGCTTGAGGATGGACAACACTGAAGCTTTCTTT. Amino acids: CASSLRMDNTEAFF.

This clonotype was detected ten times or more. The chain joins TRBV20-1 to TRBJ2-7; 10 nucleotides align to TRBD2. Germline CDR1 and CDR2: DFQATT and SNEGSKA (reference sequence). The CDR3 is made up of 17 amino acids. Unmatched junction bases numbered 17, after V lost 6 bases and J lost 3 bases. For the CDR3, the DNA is TGCAGTGCCTCGAGCCCCATATGGACTAGCGGCCACTACGAGCAGTACTTC. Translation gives CSASSPIWTSGHYEQYF.

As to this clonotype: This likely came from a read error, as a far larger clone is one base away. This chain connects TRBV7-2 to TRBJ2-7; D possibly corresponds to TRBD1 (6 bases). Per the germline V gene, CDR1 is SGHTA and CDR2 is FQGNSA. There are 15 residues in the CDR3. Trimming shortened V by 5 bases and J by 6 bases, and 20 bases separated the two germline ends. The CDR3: CASSPSPMTGGEQYF. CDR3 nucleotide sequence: TGTGCCAGCAGCCCAAGCCCGATGACAGGCGGCGAGCAGTACTTC. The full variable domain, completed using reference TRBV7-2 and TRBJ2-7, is GAGVSQSPSNKVTEKGKDVELRCDPISGHTALYWYRQSLGQGLEFLIYFQGNSAPDKSGLPSDRFSAERTGGSVSTLTIQRTQQEDSAVYLCASSPSPMTGGEQYFGPGTRLTVT.